This passage covers 30 T cell receptor beta chains from one sample sequenced in a study of blood T cell repertoires in COVID-19 (dated by TCRdb to 2020 to 2021). The library was made by the immunoSEQ multiplex PCR assay. In its TCRdb copy, this immuneACCESS table keeps in-frame sequences only and misses some clones. Where compared with another copy, unresolved V genes explain less than half of these, and the others have no known cause. Counted in this sample were 250,000 to 300,000 clones; approximately 90% of them appeared once. The ten largest clones add up to about 5% of the sample. The sample was peripheral blood. These receptors originate from a man between 35 and 55 years old with acute or convalescent COVID-19.

The rearrangement joins TRBV5-1 to TRBJ1-2; D remains ambiguous. Trimming pared 4 bases from V and 4 bases from J, leaving 14 bases between. Germline CDR1 and CDR2: SGHRS and YFSETQ. The CDR3 sequence is 14 residues long. DNA of the CDR3: TGCGCCAGCAGCCCCCCAGGTCAATCCTATGGCTACACCTTC. The encoded protein is CASSPPGQSYGYTF.

This sequence joins TRBV5-1 and TRBJ1-2; D possibly corresponds to TRBD1 (6 bases). V lost 3 bases and J lost 6, with 9 bases in between. CDR3 length: 12 amino acids. Germline CDR1 SGHRS, CDR2 YFSETQ. The CDR3 nucleotides are TGCGCCAGCAGCTCAGGGGTGAATGGCTACACCTTC. This encodes CASSSGVNGYTF.

The chain carries TRBV19 and TRBJ2-7; 7 bases map to TRBD2. Germline CDR1 and CDR2: LNHDA and SQIVND (reference sequence). V was clipped by 5 bases and J by 5 bases; unmatched bases: 12. The CDR3 runs to 15 residues. This CDR3 reads CASSPYGGGINEQYF. The CDR3 DNA reads TGTGCCAGTAGTCCCTATGGGGGAGGGATCAACGAGCAGTACTTC.

This chain joins TRBV6-5 and TRBJ1-2; the D gene is possibly TRBD1 (6 bases). The ends were cut back, 5 bases at V and 4 bases at J, with 11 bases in the middle. The CDR3 consists of 13 residues. Germline loops: CDR1 MNHEY, CDR2 SVGAGI. CDR3 DNA: TGTGCCAGCAGTCCCACAGGGTTCTATGGCTACACCTTC. The encoded protein is CASSPTGFYGYTF.

V and J are TRBV5-1 and TRBJ2-6; a weak D match, TRBD1 (5 bases). Germline V gene lookup returns CDR1 SGHRS and CDR2 YFSETQ. CDR3 size: 15 residues. The germline V and J ends were trimmed by 7 bases and 4 bases, with 15 bases remaining between them. CDR3 in amino acids: CASGRQPLGANVLTF. DNA for the CDR3: TGCGCCAGCGGCCGACAGCCCCTCGGGGCCAACGTCCTGACTTTC.

J is TRBJ1-2 and V is TRBV3-1 (or the pseudogene TRBV3-2); no clear D. V was shortened by 4 bases and J by 7 bases, with 10 bases between the two germline ends. The CDR3 spans 12 residues. Germline V gives CDR1 LGHDT, CDR2 YNNKEL (reference sequence). Written as DNA, the CDR3 is TGTGCCAGCAGCCTTTCCCGTTTTGGCTACACCTTC. It encodes CASSLSRFGYTF.

This chain links TRBV2 with TRBJ1-1; D unresolved. There are 15 residues in the CDR3. Germline lookup yields CDR1 SNHLY and CDR2 FYNNEI. V shed 1 base and J shed 4 bases, with 13 bases lying between them. The CDR3 nucleotides are TGTGCCAGCAGTGAAGACCCGACCCCTAGCACTGAAGCTTTCTTT. Translated: CASSEDPTPSTEAFF.

This clone showed up just once. V is TRBV12-5 and J is TRBJ2-1, with a tentative D call TRBD2 (5 bases). The CDR3 length is 14 residues. Germline CDR1 and CDR2: LGHNT and FRNRAP. V dropped 0 bases and J dropped 7 bases, with 10 bases sitting between them. The CDR3 sequence is CASGLVSRGNEQFF. In nucleotides, the CDR3 is TGTGCTAGTGGTTTGGTTTCCCGAGGGAATGAGCAGTTCTTC.

This clone was seen only once. The chain links TRBV6-1 to TRBJ2-3; TRBD2 matches 14 bases. Trimming cost V 4 bases and J 2 bases; bases outside gene matches: 5. This CDR3 comprises 17 residues. Looked up from germline, CDR1 is MNHNS and CDR2 is SASEGT. The CDR3 region is CASSVGLAGGLTDTQYF. Written as DNA, the CDR3 is TGTGCCAGCAGTGTTGGACTAGCGGGGGGCCTCACAGATACGCAGTATTTT.

This clone was seen more than once but under ten times. The CDR3 is CASSLEEQALSSYNEQFF. CDR3 coding DNA: TGCGCCAGCAGCTTGGAGGAACAGGCCTTAAGCTCCTACAATGAGCAGTTCTTC. The genes are TRBV5-1 and TRBJ2-1; perhaps TRBD1 as D (5 bases). From germline, CDR1 is SGHRS and CDR2 YFSETQ. Trimming shortened V by 0 bases and J by 0 bases, and 16 bases separated the two germline ends. This CDR3 spans 18 amino acids.

V gene TRBV2 combines with J gene TRBJ1-5; 7 bases map to TRBD1. Germline loops: CDR1 SNHLY, CDR2 FYNNEI. CDR3 length: 15 amino acids. V lost 3 bases and J lost 6; bases outside the gene matches: 8. In nucleotides, the CDR3 is TGTGCCAGCAGTGAGAGACAGGGATTTTTTCAGCCCCAGCATTTT. Encoded protein: CASSERQGFFQPQHF.

The V and J genes are TRBV10-1 and TRBJ2-5; 7 bases match TRBD1. CDR3 length: 14 residues. In germline, CDR1 is WNHNN, CDR2 SYGVQD (reference sequence). Germline trimming cut 3 bases from V and 1 base from J; bases unmatched to any gene: 2. The CDR3 spells CASSEGTAQETQYF. CDR3 DNA: TGCGCCAGCAGTGAAGGGACAGCCCAAGAGACCCAGTACTTC.

The chain carries TRBV20-1 and TRBJ2-1; D not certain. CDR1 DFQATT and CDR2 SNEGSKA come from the germline V gene (reference sequence). Trimming shortened V by 0 bases and J by 5 bases, and 2 bases separated the two germline ends. The CDR3 loop spans 11 amino acids. The CDR3 loop is CSARDNNEQFF. CDR3 DNA sequence: TGCAGTGCTAGAGATAACAATGAGCAGTTCTTC.

The rearrangement joins TRBV5-1 to TRBJ2-7, with TRBD2 as a possible D gene (6 bases). CDR3 length: 14 residues. The V and J ends lost 4 bases and 3 bases respectively, with 14 bases between them. Germline CDR1 and CDR2: SGHRS and YFSETQ. The CDR3 DNA reads as TGCGCCAGCAGCCTCGACCGGGAGATCTACGAGCAGTACTTC. It codes for CASSLDREIYEQYF.

The rearrangement uses TRBV6-5 and TRBJ1-2; 7 positions agree with TRBD1. The CDR3 sequence is 13 residues long. The V gene end was trimmed by 4 bases and the J gene end by 3 bases; junction bases not matched to a gene: 2. Germline V lookup: CDR1 MNHEY, CDR2 SVGAGI. CDR3 in amino acids: CASSWTGHYGYTF. In nucleotides, the CDR3 is TGTGCCAGCAGTTGGACAGGCCACTATGGCTACACCTTC.

The J gene is TRBJ2-7, the V gene TRBV6-5; D gene ambiguous. V dropped 2 bases and J dropped 0 bases, with 11 bases sitting between them. Germline CDR1 MNHEY, CDR2 SVGAGI. The length of the CDR3 is 15 residues. CDR3 sequence: CASSYARGSSYEQYF. The CDR3 DNA is TGTGCCAGCAGTTACGCACGTGGTAGCTCCTACGAGCAGTACTTC.

This chain connects TRBV25-1 to TRBJ1-1; no firm D call. Per the germline V gene, CDR1 is MGHDK and CDR2 is SYGVNS. Deletions cut 2 bases from V and 0 bases from J, with 4 bases between. This CDR3 is built from 13 residues. The CDR3 sequence is CASSEGVNTEAFF. The CDR3 DNA sequence: TGTGCCAGCAGTGAAGGAGTGAACACTGAAGCTTTCTTT.

V is TRBV7-6 and J is TRBJ2-1; 11 bases align to TRBD2. Germline V gene data show CDR1 as SGHVS and CDR2 as FNYEAQ. The CDR3 has 16 residues. Trimming removed 4 bases from V and 7 bases from J; junction bases left unmatched: 9. CDR3 amino acids: CASSSNSGGAGNEQFF. CDR3 sequence (DNA): TGTGCCAGCAGCTCGAATAGCGGGGGGGCTGGAAATGAGCAGTTCTTC.

The chain couples TRBV11-1 to TRBJ2-2; no reliable D call. The germline V gene encodes CDR1 SGHAT and CDR2 FQDESV (reference sequence). The CDR3 covers 13 residues. The V gene lost 2 bases and the J gene lost 5 bases, with 6 bases spanning the gap. Written as DNA, the CDR3 is TGTGCCAGCAGCTTAAGCTCAACCGGGGAGCTGTTTTTT. Translation: CASSLSSTGELFF.

The sample holds one count of this clone. The chain uses TRBV15 and TRBJ2-7, with 9 bases fitting TRBD1. Trimming at V came to 4 bases and at J to 0 bases, leaving 4 bases not matched to a gene. Germline values: CDR1 LNHNV, CDR2 YYDKDF (reference sequence). This CDR3 contains 15 residues. The CDR3 loop is CATSKGQGSSYEQYF. The CDR3 DNA follows: TGTGCCACCAGCAAGGGACAGGGAAGCTCCTACGAGCAGTACTTC.

The chain couples TRBV18 to TRBJ2-1, with D perhaps matching TRBD2 (5 bases). CDR1 and CDR2 (germline): KGHSH, LQKENI. The CDR3 loop spans 17 amino acids. V gave up 0 bases and J gave up 5 bases, with 17 bases separating them. The CDR3 DNA is TGTGCCAGCTCACCACCTACTGGCGGAGGAGGAAACAATGAGCAGTTCTTC. Protein: CASSPPTGGGGNNEQFF.

This clone was seen a handful of times. The chain joins TRBV24-1 to TRBJ2-2; D not resolved. V was trimmed by 7 bases and J by 1 base, leaving 3 bases between them. The CDR3 loop spans 12 amino acids. Germline V gene lookup returns CDR1 KGHDR and CDR2 SFDVKD. The CDR3 reads CATSKNTGELFF. The CDR3 DNA reads TGTGCCACCAGCAAGAACACCGGGGAGCTGTTTTTT.

The genes are TRBV18 and TRBJ1-1, with D possibly being TRBD1 (5 bases). V dropped 3 bases and J dropped 6 bases, with 20 bases sitting between them. From germline, CDR1 is KGHSH and CDR2 LQKENI. This CDR3 region has 16 residues. CDR3 region: CASSPFSGLTASEAFF. CDR3 coding DNA: TGTGCCAGCTCACCCTTTTCAGGGCTGACTGCCTCTGAAGCTTTCTTT. Full variable domain (missing parts from reference TRBV18 and TRBJ1-1): NAGVMQNPRHLVRRRGQEARLRCSPMKGHSHVYWYRQLPEEGLKFMVYLQKENIIDESGMPKERFSAEFPKEGPSILRIQQVVRGDSAAYFCASSPFSGLTASEAFFGQGTRLTVV.

This chain connects TRBV5-4 to TRBJ2-1, with TRBD2 as a possible D gene (6 bases). The V gene's germline CDR1 is SGHNT and CDR2 YYREEE (reference sequence). V lost 4 bases and J 4 bases, leaving 21 bases between the germline ends. The CDR3 length is 17 residues. DNA of the CDR3: TGTGCCAGCAGCCCGGCCAGTAGCGGTTCAAGGTACAATGAGCAGTTCTTC. Translating it yields CASSPASSGSRYNEQFF.

This clone was seen just once. The chain has TRBV6-5 and TRBJ2-6; 8 positions match TRBD1. V was clipped by 9 bases and J by 8 bases; unmatched bases: 9. The CDR3 contains 14 residues. Germline CDR1 reads MNHEY; CDR2 reads SVGAGI. The CDR3 bases are TGTGCCAGTAGTAGACAGGGGCAGACCAACGTCCTGACTTTC. This gives the protein CASSRQGQTNVLTF.

The V gene is TRBV6-5, the J gene TRBJ1-1; D call uncertain. V was shortened by 6 bases and J by 4 bases, with 15 bases between the two germline ends. Looked up from germline, CDR1 is MNHEY and CDR2 is SVGAGI. The CDR3 spans 14 residues. The CDR3 DNA reads as TGTGCCAGCAGCCCCGGAGTTACCGTCACTGAAGCTTTCTTT. Its protein is CASSPGVTVTEAFF.

This rearrangement joins TRBV19 to TRBJ1-1; TRBD1 aligns across 7 bases. The CDR3 is made up of 14 amino acids. Per germline, CDR1 LNHDA and CDR2 SQIVND (reference sequence). V trimming: 3 bases; J trimming: 9 bases; junction bases outside the gene matches: 10. CDR3 in amino acids: CASSILDRAPQAFF. The CDR3 nucleotides are TGTGCCAGTAGTATCCTCGACAGGGCCCCTCAAGCTTTCTTT.

The V gene is TRBV5-4, the J gene TRBJ2-2; a possible D gene is TRBD1 (6 bases). The V gene lost 4 bases and the J gene lost 1 base, with 11 bases spanning the gap. In germline, CDR1 is SGHNT, CDR2 YYREEE (reference sequence). CDR3 length: 15 amino acids. The CDR3 protein is CASSPGHLNTGELFF. CDR3 in DNA: TGTGCCAGCAGCCCGGGACACCTGAACACCGGGGAGCTGTTTTTT.

V is TRBV6-5 and J is TRBJ1-2; D may be TRBD1 (6 bases). Germline CDR1 reads MNHEY; CDR2 reads SVGAGI. V was pared by 5 bases and J by 3 bases, with 13 bases between. The CDR3 runs 14 residues. CDR3 residues: CASSLNRDHYGYTF. The CDR3 coding sequence is TGTGCCAGCAGTCTGAACAGGGACCACTATGGCTACACCTTC.

This chain connects TRBV11-3 to TRBJ1-1; tentatively, D is TRBD1 (6 bases). V was pared by 1 base and J by 4 bases, with 22 bases between. Germline assignment: CDR1 SGHNT and CDR2 YENEEA. CDR3 length: 18 amino acids. CDR3 region: CASSLGSGVGLVGTEAFF. CDR3 nucleotide sequence: TGTGCCAGCAGCTTAGGGTCAGGGGTAGGTCTTGTTGGCACTGAAGCTTTCTTT. The full variable domain, rest sourced from reference TRBV11-3 and TRBJ1-1, is EAGVVQSPRYKIIEKKQPVAFWCNPISGHNTLYWYLQNLGQGPELLIRYENEEAVDDSQLPKDRFSAERLKGVDSTLKIQPAELGDSAVYLCASSLGSGVGLVGTEAFFGQGTRLTVV.